The 32 T cell receptor beta chains below all came from one sample that was sequenced in a study of blood T cell repertoires in COVID-19. Sequencing used immunoSEQ multiplex PCR; TCRdb keeps in-frame clones, though not all of them. Counted here are a few hundred thousand clones, 80% to 90% occurring once; the ten biggest clones make up roughly 2.3%. Material: PBMCs or T cells enriched from blood (not recorded which). These receptors were collected from a man aged 30 to 45 who had recovered from COVID-19.

The chain combines TRBV15 with TRBJ2-5; D not resolved. V was shortened by 0 bases and J by 5 bases, with 4 bases between the two germline ends. In germline, CDR1 is LNHNV, CDR2 YYDKDF (reference sequence). The CDR3 spans 12 residues. CDR3 nucleotides: TGTGCCACCAGCAGAGAACGGGAGACCCAGTACTTC. The encoded protein is CATSRERETQYF.

V usage is TRBV27 and J usage is TRBJ2-4; 10 nucleotides match TRBD1. The CDR3 covers 15 residues. The ends lost 5 bases at V and 6 bases at J; junction bases unmatched: 7. Per the germline V gene, CDR1 is MNHEY and CDR2 is SMNVEV (reference sequence). CDR3 coding DNA: TGTGCCAGCAGTAAACAGACAGGGGGCGCAAACATTCAGTACTTC. Its translation: CASSKQTGGANIQYF.

This clone was picked up one time. The V and J genes are TRBV27 and TRBJ2-7; D uncertain. The germline gives CDR1 MNHEY, CDR2 SMNVEV (reference sequence). V lost 6 bases, J lost 0 bases, and 9 bases lay in between. This CDR3 has 13 amino acids. CDR3 sequence reads: CASSRGPSYEQYF. CDR3 DNA sequence: TGTGCCAGCAGCCGTGGGCCCTCCTACGAGCAGTACTTC.

This clone appeared once. This rearrangement joins TRBV3-1 (or the pseudogene TRBV3-2) to TRBJ2-7; TRBD2 is a possible D gene (6 bases). The CDR3 runs to 15 residues. Germline CDR1 reads LGHDT; CDR2 reads YNNKEL (reference sequence). Trimming stripped 2 bases from V and 4 bases from J, with 15 bases between. The CDR3 DNA reads as TGTGCCAGCAGCCAACAGGGTAGCCGGGGGTACGAGCAGTACTTC. This translates into CASSQQGSRGYEQYF.

V gene TRBV18 combines with J gene TRBJ2-2; D may be TRBD1 (5 bases). V dropped 3 bases and J dropped 3 bases, with 11 bases sitting between them. CDR1 and CDR2 from the germline V gene are KGHSH and LQKENI. The CDR3 is made up of 15 amino acids. The DNA for the CDR3 is TGTGCCAGCTCACCGCGACAGTGGGACACCGGGGAGCTGTTTTTT. It codes for CASSPRQWDTGELFF. Supplemented by reference TRBV18 and TRBJ2-2, the full variable domain reads NAGVMQNPRHLVRRRGQEARLRCSPMKGHSHVYWYRQLPEEGLKFMVYLQKENIIDESGMPKERFSAEFPKEGPSILRIQQVVRGDSAAYFCASSPRQWDTGELFFGEGSRLTVL.

The rearrangement uses TRBV5-8 and TRBJ2-3; TRBD2 aligns across 13 bases. Germline CDR1 reads SGHTS; CDR2 reads YDEGEE. Trimming took 4 bases from V and 0 from J; bases not matched to a gene: 8. There are 18 residues in the CDR3. The CDR3 reads CASSHGLAGALSTDTQYF. The DNA for the CDR3 is TGTGCCAGCAGCCATGGACTAGCGGGGGCTCTTAGCACAGATACGCAGTATTTT.

The chain uses TRBV12-5 and TRBJ1-2, with a weak D call TRBD1 (5 bases). The length of the CDR3 is 15 residues. The ends were cut back, 5 bases at V and 0 bases at J, with 13 bases in the middle. Germline V lookup: CDR1 LGHNT, CDR2 FRNRAP. The chain's CDR3 is CASGETVASNYGYTF. CDR3 in DNA: TGTGCTAGTGGTGAGACAGTGGCCTCTAACTATGGCTACACCTTC.

V gene TRBV6-5 combines with J gene TRBJ1-6; TRBD1 is a possible D gene (5 bases). Germline V lookup: CDR1 MNHEY, CDR2 SVGAGI. The CDR3 extends over 14 amino acids. Between the trimmed V and J ends, which lost 2 bases and 8 bases, there was a span of 10 bases. The CDR3 DNA follows: TGTGCCAGCAGTTACAGGGGTAGGGATTCACCCCTCCACTTT. Its translation is CASSYRGRDSPLHF.

The genes are TRBV4-1 and TRBJ2-1; 11 bases align to TRBD1. Losses at the gene ends were 0 bases for V and 3 bases for J; bases not matched to a gene: 1. Germline-derived CDR1 and CDR2 are MGHRA and YSYEKL. CDR3 length: 16 residues. For the CDR3, the DNA is TGCGCCAGCAGCCAAGAGGACAGGGGGCTCTACAATGAGCAGTTCTTC. Its translation is CASSQEDRGLYNEQFF.

This clone was counted at least ten times. This rearrangement joins TRBV25-1 to TRBJ1-1; the D gene is possibly TRBD1 (6 bases). Per germline, CDR1 MGHDK and CDR2 SYGVNS. The germline V and J ends were trimmed by 4 bases and 4 bases, with 10 bases remaining between them. The CDR3 loop spans 13 amino acids. CDR3 nucleotide sequence: TGTGCCAGCAGTGCCGAACAGGGCACTGAAGCTTTCTTT. It encodes CASSAEQGTEAFF.

This rearrangement joins TRBV7-2 to TRBJ1-5, with 7 positions matching TRBD1. V was clipped by 5 bases and J by 2 bases; unmatched bases: 9. This CDR3 comprises 16 residues. Germline CDR1 SGHTA, CDR2 FQGNSA. The CDR3 DNA reads as TGTGCCAGCAGCCCGCAGGGGGATTGGGGCAATCAGCCCCAGCATTTT. Amino acid sequence: CASSPQGDWGNQPQHF.

The sample holds a few counts of this clone. The V and J genes are TRBV3-1 (or the pseudogene TRBV3-2) and TRBJ1-4; weak D call: TRBD1 (5 bases). Trimming shortened V by 6 bases and J by 3 bases, and 8 bases separated the two germline ends. The germline gives CDR1 LGHDT, CDR2 YNNKEL (reference sequence). The CDR3 loop spans 13 amino acids. The CDR3 loop is CASRGGSNEKLFF. CDR3 coding DNA: TGTGCCAGCAGGGGGGGGTCTAATGAAAAACTGTTTTTT.

V gene TRBV9 combines with J gene TRBJ1-1; D may be TRBD1 (5 bases). The CDR3 length is 14 residues. Per germline, CDR1 SGDLS and CDR2 YYNGEE. V was shortened by 3 bases and J by 2 bases, with 11 bases between the two germline ends. The CDR3: CASSADILNTEAFF. CDR3 coding DNA: TGTGCCAGCAGCGCGGACATTCTAAACACTGAAGCTTTCTTT.

This chain's CDR3 is CAWLKPRGPRGGYGYTF. The DNA of the CDR3 is TGTGCCTGGCTCAAACCACGGGGCCCACGGGGAGGCTATGGCTACACCTTC. The chain employs TRBV30 and TRBJ1-2; possibly TRBD1 for D (5 bases). The CDR3 has 17 residues. Trimming cost V 5 bases and J 4 bases, with 26 bases left between them. Per germline, CDR1 GTSNPN and CDR2 SVGIG (reference sequence).

The CDR3 sequence: CASSKGRPYEQYF. CDR3 nucleotides: TGTGCCAGCAGTAAAGGCAGGCCCTACGAGCAGTACTTC. J is TRBJ2-7 and V is TRBV12-3 or TRBV12-4; D gene ambiguous. The CDR3 has 13 residues. V lost 5 bases, J lost 2 bases, and 10 bases lay in between.

The genes are TRBV2 and TRBJ2-7; a possible D gene is TRBD2 (6 bases). The V end lost 6 bases, the J end lost 11 bases, and 23 bases lay between the germline ends. There are 14 residues in the CDR3. CDR1 is SNHLY and CDR2 is FYNNEI in the germline V gene. The CDR3 coding sequence is TGTGCCAGCAGGGACACGGGACGACTAGTTTTAAAGTACTTC. Translating gives CASRDTGRLVLKYF.

This chain uses TRBV7-9 with TRBJ2-7; tentatively, D is TRBD1 (5 bases). Germline assignment: CDR1 SEHNR and CDR2 FQNEAQ (reference sequence). The V end was cut by 9 bases, the J end by 0 bases, with 12 bases between. The length of the CDR3 is 13 residues. CDR3 sequence (DNA): TGTGCCAGTTCTGACAGTAGCTCCTACGAGCAGTACTTC. Its translation is CASSDSSSYEQYF.

The DNA of the CDR3 is TGCGCCAGCAGTCGTCCAAGCGGGGGGGCAGATACGCAGTATTTT. Translated: CASSRPSGGADTQYF. The chain is built from TRBV5-1 and TRBJ2-3, with 10 bases fitting TRBD2. CDR3 length equals 15 residues. The V gene's germline CDR1 is SGHRS and CDR2 YFSETQ. V was pared by 5 bases and J by 4 bases, with 7 bases of the junction left unmatched.

The chain has TRBV12-3 or TRBV12-4 and TRBJ1-2, with 7 bases matching TRBD1. The CDR3 length is 12 residues. V dropped 4 bases and J dropped 7; count of bases not matched to a gene: 3. The CDR3 nucleotides read TGTGCCAGCAGTTCCGGACAGGTTGGCTACACCTTC. Protein product: CASSSGQVGYTF.

This sequence joins TRBV21-1 and TRBJ1-1; the table's D call TRBD1 went unverified against the DNA. TRBV21-1 is listed as a pseudogene. The CDR3 covers 16 residues. The CDR3 bases are TGTGCCAGCAGCAAATTGACAGGGAGCGCGAACACTGAAGCTTTCTTT. Its translation is CASSKLTGSANTEAFF.

In this sample, this clone turned up a few times. This chain uses TRBV24-1 with TRBJ2-1, with 16 bases matching TRBD2. This CDR3 is 22 amino acids long. Per germline, CDR1 KGHDR and CDR2 SFDVKD. V shed 2 bases and J 5 bases; nucleotides not matched to a gene: 17. In DNA form, the CDR3 reads TGTGCCACCAGTGATTCCGCCGGGACTAGCGGGGGGGCCGCCCTGGGGCACAATGAGCAGTTCTTC. This codes for CATSDSAGTSGGAALGHNEQFF.

V and J are TRBV24-1 and TRBJ2-7; 9 nucleotides agree with TRBD1. CDR3 length equals 15 residues. Germline V lookup: CDR1 KGHDR, CDR2 SFDVKD. The V segment lost 2 bases and the J segment 6 bases; nucleotides outside the gene matches: 7. The DNA of the CDR3 is TGTGCCACCAGTGATTCGGGGACAGGGAATCTCGAGCAGTACTTC. Translating it yields CATSDSGTGNLEQYF.

The V gene is TRBV27, the J gene TRBJ2-1; 7 nucleotides match TRBD2. There are 17 residues in the CDR3. V gave up 4 bases and J gave up 3 bases; unmatched junction bases: 12. Germline lookup yields CDR1 MNHEY and CDR2 SMNVEV (reference sequence). The CDR3 DNA reads as TGTGCCAGCAGTTCCGGAGGGGCTAGCGGATTCTACAATGAGCAGTTCTTC. Encoded protein: CASSSGGASGFYNEQFF.

V gene TRBV29-1 combines with J gene TRBJ1-2; 8 bases line up with TRBD1. Looked up from germline, CDR1 is SQVTM and CDR2 is ANQGSEA. The J segment lost 4 bases and the V segment lost 7 bases, leaving 8 bases of the junction unmatched. The CDR3 extends over 13 amino acids. The CDR3 DNA reads as TGCAGCGCCTTAGCCGGGACAGGCTATGGCTACACCTTC. Amino acids: CSALAGTGYGYTF.

The chain carries TRBV24-1 and TRBJ2-5; TRBD2 matches at 9 bases. CDR3 size: 15 residues. Germline-derived CDR1 and CDR2 are KGHDR and SFDVKD. Trimming removed 2 bases from V and 11 bases from J; junction bases left unmatched: 11. The CDR3 DNA reads as TGTGCCACCAGTGATTCGACTAGCGGCCTGTCTGGGCAGTACTTC. Translation: CATSDSTSGLSGQYF.

Many counts were recorded for this clone. The chain employs TRBV27 and TRBJ2-1, with TRBD2 as a possible D gene (7 bases). V lost 0 bases and J lost 6, with 12 bases in between. Germline CDR1 reads MNHEY; CDR2 reads SMNVEV (reference sequence). CDR3 length equals 15 residues. The CDR3 here is CASSLSRGLPNEQFF. In nucleotides, the CDR3 is TGTGCCAGCAGTTTATCGCGGGGGCTACCCAATGAGCAGTTCTTC.

This chain connects TRBV6-5 to TRBJ2-1, with TRBD1 matching 9 bases. CDR1 is MNHEY and CDR2 is SVGAGI in the germline V gene. This CDR3 region has 15 residues. The V gene end was trimmed by 7 bases and the J gene end by 4 bases; junction bases not matched to a gene: 8. The CDR3 here is CASTATGTGYNEQFF. The CDR3 nucleotides read TGTGCCAGCACCGCGACCGGGACAGGGTACAATGAGCAGTTCTTC.

The rearrangement links TRBV5-1 to TRBJ2-1; TRBD2 might be the D (6 bases). The CDR3 totals 14 residues. Germline V gene lookup returns CDR1 SGHRS and CDR2 YFSETQ. V lost 4 bases and J lost 4, with 12 bases in between. The CDR3 spells CASSVGTLYNEQFF. CDR3 sequence (DNA): TGCGCCAGCAGCGTCGGGACTCTATACAATGAGCAGTTCTTC.

CDR3 in DNA: TGTGCCAGCAGAGGCGGCAGAAATCAGCCCCAGCATTTT. This encodes CASRGGRNQPQHF. The rearrangement links TRBV2 to TRBJ1-5, with no clear D. With 6 bases removed from V and 4 bases from J, the gap between germline ends came to 10 bases. Per germline, CDR1 SNHLY and CDR2 FYNNEI. The CDR3 length is 13 residues.

The J gene is TRBJ2-3, the V gene TRBV18, with TRBD1 matching over 9 bases. The germline gives CDR1 KGHSH, CDR2 LQKENI. With V trimmed by 6 bases and J by 2 bases, 6 bases remained unmatched. There are 15 residues in the CDR3. In DNA form, the CDR3 reads TGTGCCAGCTCGCTACAGGGGGCGGACACAGATACGCAGTATTTT. It is translated as CASSLQGADTDTQYF.

The genes are TRBV7-6 and TRBJ2-7; the D gene is possibly TRBD1 (5 bases). This CDR3 spans 16 amino acids. V shed 7 bases and J shed 0 bases, with 19 bases lying between them. CDR1 and CDR2 (germline): SGHVS, FNYEAQ. The CDR3 DNA reads TGTGCCAGCACCAATAAGGGGCTAGGTTCCTCCTACGAGCAGTACTTC. Translated: CASTNKGLGSSYEQYF.

The J gene is TRBJ1-2, the V gene TRBV12-3 or TRBV12-4; 9 bases are shared with TRBD1. The CDR3 sequence is 12 residues long. Unmatched junction bases numbered 4, after V lost 10 bases and J lost 4 bases. The CDR3 DNA reads as TGTGCCACCTCGACAGGGGGCTATGGCTACACCTTC. Its translation: CATSTGGYGYTF.